Here is one T cell receptor (beta chain) with its context. Its antigen is unidentified. The junction does not match germline at one end; this may be a read error. The entry originates in a study of CD8+ T cells in alopecia areata. Study overall: Treated patients took oral tofacitinib at 5 to 10 mg twice daily. Once tofacitinib had been taken for 6 to 18 months, 6 months off drug followed. Findings of the study overall: More clonal than normal scalp was lesional scalp, particularly alopecia totalis/universalis.

As the sequencing template, cDNA was produced by extracting RNA and reverse transcribing it. Clones were read by immunoSEQ multiplex PCR, and TCRdb kept only the in-frame ones, dropping some. Altogether 150,000 to 190,000 clones are present, around half being singletons, with the ten largest covering less than 20%. Germline loops: CDR1 LGHNA, CDR2 YSLEER. The CDR3 sequence is 16 residues long. The TCR comes from a human donor with alopecia areata. V usage is TRBV4-3 and J usage is TRBJ1-6, with a weak D call TRBD1 (5 bases). The specimen was CD8+ T cells sorted from blood, collected at week 0. The CDR3 sequence: CASSQSRVSSNSPLHF. DNA of the CDR3: TGCGCCAGCAGCCAGAGCAGGGTATCCTCTAATTCACCCCTCCACTTT.